Below are 20 T cell receptor beta chains sequenced from a single sample in a study of blood T cell repertoires in COVID-19. Some clones are missing from TCRdb's copy, which holds only in-frame ones; the method was immunoSEQ multiplex PCR. The table lists some 290,000 clones, 89% of them singletons, with less than 9.5% in the top ten. The sequencing input was PBMCs or T cells enriched from blood (not recorded which). Source of these receptors: a woman in her 30s who had recovered from COVID-19.

J is TRBJ1-1 and V is TRBV3-1 (or the pseudogene TRBV3-2); the D gene is possibly TRBD1 (6 bases). V lost 1 base to trimming and J lost 0 bases, with 12 bases between them. The CDR3 length is 16 residues. Germline lookup yields CDR1 LGHDT and CDR2 YNNKEL (reference sequence). The CDR3 DNA follows: TGTGCCAGCAGCCAAGCCCAGGACAGCATGAACACTGAAGCTTTCTTT. Its translation is CASSQAQDSMNTEAFF.

CDR3 sequence reads: CASSLNSGGVYNEQFF. The CDR3 bases are TGTGCCAGCAGCCTGAATAGCGGAGGGGTATACAATGAGCAGTTCTTC. The rearrangement links TRBV7-2 to TRBJ2-1; D possibly corresponds to TRBD2 (6 bases). Trimming removed 5 bases from V and 4 bases from J, with 18 bases in between. This CDR3 region has 16 residues. Per the germline V gene, CDR1 is SGHTA and CDR2 is FQGNSA.

The chain is built from TRBV10-1 and TRBJ2-1; D is uncertain. V was clipped by 2 bases and J by 2 bases, with 7 bases between them. CDR1 and CDR2 (germline): WNHNN, SYGVQD (reference sequence). This CDR3 region has 14 residues. Written as DNA, the CDR3 is TGCGCCAGCAGTGAGGTAGAACCCTACAATGAGCAGTTCTTC. It codes for CASSEVEPYNEQFF.

Worth noting for this clone: Within the sample, other DNA sequences also encode this same CDR3. This rearrangement joins TRBV20-1 to TRBJ2-5; D remains ambiguous. CDR3 length equals 10 residues. The V gene lost 5 bases and the J gene lost 2 bases, with 3 bases spanning the gap. Per the germline V gene, CDR1 is DFQATT and CDR2 is SNEGSKA (reference sequence). In DNA, the CDR3 is TGCAGTGCTCTACAAGAGACCCAGTACTTC. Its protein is CSALQETQYF.

The chain recombines TRBV9 with TRBJ2-1; 8 positions match TRBD2. V shed 3 bases, J shed 1 base, and the junction held 3 bases outside the gene matches. The germline CDR1 and CDR2 sequences are SGDLS and YYNGEE. This CDR3 has 15 residues. CDR3 amino acids: CASSEAGASYNEQFF. Here the CDR3 DNA reads TGTGCCAGCAGCGAAGCGGGGGCTTCCTACAATGAGCAGTTCTTC. Complete variable domain (other parts from reference TRBV9 and TRBJ2-1): DSGVTQTPKHLITATGQRVTLRCSPRSGDLSVYWYQQSLDQGLQFLIQYYNGEERAKGNILERFSAQQFPDLHSELNLSSLELGDSALYFCASSEAGASYNEQFFGPGTRLTVL.

The chain joins TRBV5-1 to TRBJ2-7; 13 nucleotides line up with TRBD2. CDR1 SGHRS and CDR2 YFSETQ come from the germline V gene. The CDR3 contains 16 residues. Germline trimming cut 5 bases from V and 3 bases from J; bases unmatched to any gene: 8. This CDR3 reads CASRPGTSGTIYEQYF. The CDR3 coding sequence is TGCGCCAGCAGACCCGGGACTAGCGGGACAATCTACGAGCAGTACTTC.

V is TRBV3-1 (or the pseudogene TRBV3-2) and J is TRBJ1-5; D is undetermined. V dropped 0 bases and J dropped 3 bases, with 3 bases sitting between them. This CDR3 comprises 13 residues. The V gene's germline CDR1 is LGHDT and CDR2 YNNKEL (reference sequence). As DNA, the CDR3 is TGTGCCAGCAGCCAAGATCACAATCAGCCCCAGCATTTT. Amino acid sequence: CASSQDHNQPQHF.

The chain has TRBV7-8 and TRBJ2-2; 15 bases agree with TRBD2. The CDR3 has 19 residues. Germline V lookup: CDR1 SGHVS, CDR2 FQNEAQ. The ends lost 6 bases at V and 0 bases at J; junction bases unmatched: 8. CDR3: CASSLGLAGGYANTGELFF. The CDR3 nucleotides are TGTGCCAGCAGTCTTGGACTAGCGGGAGGGTACGCGAACACCGGGGAGCTGTTTTTT.

The V call is TRBV6-5, the J call TRBJ1-2, with D perhaps TRBD1 (6 bases). Germline V gene sequence: CDR1 MNHEY, CDR2 SVGAGI. The CDR3 has 12 residues. Trimming removed 5 bases from V and 7 bases from J, with 11 bases in between. This CDR3 is CASSPGVAGYTF. The CDR3 nucleotides read TGTGCCAGCAGTCCAGGGGTGGCTGGCTACACCTTC.

The V and J genes are TRBV7-9 and TRBJ1-1, with D unresolved. Germline values: CDR1 SEHNR, CDR2 FQNEAQ (reference sequence). Trimming removed 5 bases at V and 0 bases at J, with 13 bases between. This CDR3 contains 15 residues. The chain's CDR3 is CASSIGSVLNTEAFF. The CDR3, as DNA: TGTGCCAGCAGCATAGGGAGTGTCCTGAACACTGAAGCTTTCTTT.

J is TRBJ2-1 and V is TRBV5-1; 8 bases match TRBD2. There are 14 residues in the CDR3. The V segment lost 0 bases and the J segment 8 bases; nucleotides outside the gene matches: 4. Germline CDR1 and CDR2: SGHRS and YFSETQ. The CDR3 protein is CASSLAGGPDEQFF. The CDR3 DNA follows: TGCGCCAGCAGCTTGGCGGGAGGGCCGGATGAGCAGTTCTTC.

This clone was detected only once. CDR3 DNA sequence: TGTGCCAGCAGCCCCTTAACAGGGACAGCTAACTATGGCTACACCTTC. Protein: CASSPLTGTANYGYTF. V and J are TRBV14 and TRBJ1-2; 7 bases match TRBD1. Germline assignment: CDR1 SGHDN and CDR2 FVKESK. The CDR3 is 16 amino acids. J gave up 0 bases and V 4 bases, and 8 bases lay outside the gene matches.

The V call is TRBV5-6, the J call TRBJ2-3; weak D call: TRBD2 (6 bases). The germline V gene has CDR1 SGHDT and CDR2 YYEEEE. V was trimmed by 2 bases and J by 2 bases, leaving 15 bases between them. The CDR3 extends over 16 amino acids. CDR3 residues: CASSFGVADYTDTQYF. Here the CDR3 DNA reads TGTGCCAGCAGCTTTGGGGTAGCGGACTACACAGATACGCAGTATTTT.

The chain is built from TRBV9 and TRBJ1-1; 7 bases line up with TRBD1. Trimming cost V 4 bases and J 1 base; bases outside gene matches: 1. The CDR3 totals 13 residues. Germline values: CDR1 SGDLS, CDR2 YYNGEE. In DNA form, the CDR3 reads TGTGCCAGCAGCTGGACAGGGAACACTGAAGCTTTCTTT. Its translation is CASSWTGNTEAFF.

The CDR3 sequence is CASSQGGQEDNYGYTF. CDR3 DNA sequence: TGTGCCAGCTCCCAGGGGGGACAGGAGGATAACTATGGCTACACCTTC. The V and J genes are TRBV18 and TRBJ1-2, with 8 nucleotides matching TRBD1. Germline V gene sequence: CDR1 KGHSH, CDR2 LQKENI. The CDR3 has 16 amino acids. Trimming cost V 6 bases and J 1 base; bases outside gene matches: 10.

The V and J genes are TRBV7-2 and TRBJ2-5; D gene uncertain. Germline loops: CDR1 SGHTA, CDR2 FQGNSA. This CDR3 has 13 residues. V dropped 2 bases and J dropped 5 bases, with 9 bases sitting between them. The CDR3 loop reads CASSLRLEETQYF. The CDR3 nucleotides read TGTGCCAGCAGCTTACGGCTGGAGGAGACCCAGTACTTC.

In nucleotides, the CDR3 is TGTGCCAGCAGCACCTGGGAGGGACCTTCCTACAATGAGCAGTTCTTC. Its translation: CASSTWEGPSYNEQFF. This rearrangement joins TRBV7-3 to TRBJ2-1; TRBD2 matches 7 bases. The germline gives CDR1 SGHTA, CDR2 FQGTGA. Germline trimming cut 5 bases from V and 1 base from J; bases unmatched to any gene: 8. The CDR3 runs to 16 residues.

The J gene is TRBJ2-6, the V gene TRBV6-6, with no clear D. The V gene lost 6 bases and the J gene lost 0 bases, with 9 bases spanning the gap. CDR1 is MNHNY, CDR2 SVGAGI, per germline (reference sequence). The CDR3 has 15 amino acids. CDR3: CASSPSISGANVLTF. The DNA of the CDR3 is TGTGCCAGCAGCCCATCTATCTCTGGGGCCAACGTCCTGACTTTC.

This chain connects TRBV27 to TRBJ2-2, with 7 bases aligning to TRBD1. This CDR3 is 15 amino acids long. From germline, CDR1 is MNHEY and CDR2 SMNVEV (reference sequence). V shed 6 bases, J shed 6 bases, and the junction held 10 bases outside the gene matches. The CDR3 nucleotides read TGTGCCAGCAGAATCCTGACAGGGTCCCCCGGGGAGCTGTTTTTT. Protein sequence: CASRILTGSPGELFF.

This clone came up once. This chain uses TRBV14 with TRBJ2-5, with 11 nucleotides matching TRBD2. This CDR3 region has 19 residues. The V gene's germline CDR1 is SGHDN and CDR2 FVKESK. V was clipped by 0 bases and J by 5 bases; unmatched bases: 14. The CDR3 region is CASSQDPLAGGVSRETQYF. The CDR3 bases are TGTGCCAGCAGCCAAGATCCCCTAGCGGGAGGAGTGAGTAGGGAGACCCAGTACTTC.